This TCR beta chain comes out of a study of cytomegalovirus exposure and HLA in healthy donors. General study findings and limits: HLA allele associations emerged for roughly 16,000 TCR beta sequences in a later analysis, at 0.05 false discovery rate. The authors confirmed in vitro that a few CMV-associated chains were specific for CMV antigens. Upon later analysis, TCR association rates were observed to vary by HLA locus, being highest for DRB1 and lowest for HLA-C.

As regards this clone: Antigen specificity is unknown.

V shed 0 bases and J shed 0 bases, with 9 bases lying between them. The CDR3 consists of 16 residues. Germline lookup yields CDR1 MNHEY and CDR2 SMNVEV (reference sequence). PCR primers comprised 60 Vbeta and 13 Jbeta primers. Using immunoSEQ multiplex PCR, the repertoire was profiled, and TCRdb retains in-frame clones only, with some absent. The profile covers about 180,000 clones, with less than 90% appearing a single time and 1.1% to 1.5% taken by the ten largest. This TCR derives from a girl aged 10-17 years in good health and CMV-seropositive. V and J are TRBV27 and TRBJ2-1; the D is unclear. Material for sequencing was PBMCs. The chain's CDR3 is CASSLSIQLSYNEQFF. The CDR3 DNA reads as TGTGCCAGCAGTTTATCGATCCAACTCTCCTACAATGAGCAGTTCTTC.